This entry concerns a single TCR beta chain. These data are taken from a study of cytomegalovirus exposure and HLA in healthy donors. The germline gives CDR1 MDHEN, CDR2 SYDVKM. J was trimmed by 0 bases and V by 6 bases; bases with no gene match: 9. CDR3 length equals 17 residues. PCR amplification relied on 60 Vbeta primers (plus 13 Jbeta primers). Here immunoSEQ multiplex PCR was the method, and the copy in TCRdb shows in-frame clones only, minus some. Seen here are about 150,000 clones, 79% observed once, and the top ten hold about 6.7%. V gene TRBV28 combines with J gene TRBJ1-4, with TRBD1 identical over 8 bases. This TCR was recovered from a man between 45 and 60 years old in good health and CMV-seropositive. The material sequenced was PBMCs. For the CDR3, the DNA is TGTGCCAGCAGACAAGGACAGGGTCGAGCAACTAATGAAAAACTGTTTTTT. This translates into CASRQGQGRATNEKLFF.